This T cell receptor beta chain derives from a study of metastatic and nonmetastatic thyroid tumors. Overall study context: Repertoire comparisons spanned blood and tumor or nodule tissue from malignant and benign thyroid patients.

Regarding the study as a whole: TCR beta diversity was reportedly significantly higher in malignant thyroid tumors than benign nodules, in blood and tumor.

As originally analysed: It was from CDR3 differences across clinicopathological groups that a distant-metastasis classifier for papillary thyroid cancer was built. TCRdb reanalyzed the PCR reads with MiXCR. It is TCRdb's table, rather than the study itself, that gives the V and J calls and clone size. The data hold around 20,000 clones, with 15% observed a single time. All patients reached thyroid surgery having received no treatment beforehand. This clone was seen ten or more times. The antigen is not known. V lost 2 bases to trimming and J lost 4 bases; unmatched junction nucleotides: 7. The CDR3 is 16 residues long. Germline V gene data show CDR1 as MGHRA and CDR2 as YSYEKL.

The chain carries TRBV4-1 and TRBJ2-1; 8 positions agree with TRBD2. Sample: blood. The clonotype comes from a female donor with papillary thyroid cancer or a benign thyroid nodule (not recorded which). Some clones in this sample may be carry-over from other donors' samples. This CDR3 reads CASSQPTSGKYNEQFF. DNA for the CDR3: TGCGCCAGCAGCCAACCTACTAGCGGTAAATACAATGAGCAGTTCTTC.